The rows below give T cell receptor beta chains drawn from one sample of a study of T cell repertoires in cytomegalovirus infection. For these receptors, no antigen is known. One entry per CDR3 protein, called by TCRdb with MiXCR from the reads. The table includes roughly 60,000 distinct CDR3 sequences, about a third detected once. Sequencing was carried out using PBMCs, sequenced either directly or after in vitro stimulation (not recorded which). Every receptor here comes from a human donor in good health (CMV status not recorded). Some clones in this sample may be carry-over from other donors' samples. Each CDR3 is given with its conserved first and last residue. The D gene is left open where the match is weak. Clone size is stated in some rows and not others, as once, few, many or a class when expanded.

length	V	D	size	J	CDR3	DNA
12	TRBV12-3/TRBV12-4	NA	many	TRBJ1-5	CASSESNQPQHF	TGTGCCAGCAGTGAGTCCAATCAGCCCCAGCATTTT
16	TRBV7-2	NA	many	TRBJ1-3	CASSLVGGFSGNTIYF	TGTGCCAGCAGCTTAGTTGGGGGATTCTCTGGAAACACCATATATTTT
14	TRBV7-3	NA	NA	TRBJ1-1	CASSPSGVGTEAFF	TGTGCCAGCAGCCCGTCGGGGGTGGGCACTGAAGCTTTCTTT
16	TRBV29-1	NA	NA	TRBJ2-1	CRPDRRPLSSYNEQFF	TGCAGGCCAGACAGGCGCCCACTAAGCTCCTACAATGAGCAGTTCTTC
15	TRBV5-1	NA	few	TRBJ1-3	CASSLEGFSGNTIYF	TGCGCCAGCTCCCTGGAAGGCTTCTCTGGAAACACCATATATTTT
17	TRBV12-3/TRBV12-4	TRBD1	NA	TRBJ1-1	CASSLEPRQGRNTEAFF	TGTGCCAGCAGTTTGGAGCCCCGACAGGGGAGGAACACTGAAGCTTTCTTT
16	TRBV27	TRBD2	few	TRBJ2-1	CASSFLAGGRIIEQFF	TGTGCCAGCAGTTTCCTAGCGGGGGGCCGCATCATTGAGCAGTTCTTC
13	TRBV29-1	TRBD2	NA	TRBJ2-1	CSVISGGYNEQFF	TGCAGCGTTATTAGCGGGGGGTACAATGAGCAGTTCTTC
14	TRBV7-2	NA	NA	TRBJ1-1	CASSLRWLRTEAFF	TGTGCCAGCAGCTTAAGGTGGCTGCGGACTGAAGCTTTCTTT
13	TRBV29-1	TRBD1	NA	TRBJ1-2	CSVEATGNYGYTF	TGCAGCGTAGAAGCGACAGGGAACTATGGCTACACCTTC
13	TRBV19	NA	NA	TRBJ2-7	CASSPTNSYEQYF	TGTGCCAGTAGTCCGACTAACTCCTACGAGCAGTACTTC
16	TRBV4-3	TRBD2	many	TRBJ2-3	CASSQDLAGVDDTQYF	TGCGCCAGCAGCCAAGATCTGGCGGGAGTGGATGATACGCAGTATTTT
16	TRBV5-1	NA	NA	TRBJ1-1	CPSSPNPGTQNTEAFF	TGCCCCAGCAGCCCCAACCCCGGGACACAGAACACTGAAGCTTTCTTT
17	TRBV14	TRBD2	NA	TRBJ2-1	CASSPPTSGIPYNEQFF	TGTGCCAGCAGCCCTCCTACTAGCGGGATTCCCTACAATGAGCAGTTCTTC
14	TRBV10-3	TRBD1	NA	TRBJ2-7	CAISYGDRGGEQYF	TGTGCCATCAGCTACGGGGACAGGGGAGGAGAGCAGTACTTC
18	TRBV6-2/TRBV6-3	TRBD2	once	TRBJ2-1	CASSLGLAGGPWYNEQFF	TGTGCCAGCAGCCTTGGACTAGCGGGAGGGCCTTGGTACAATGAGCAGTTCTTC
16	TRBV5-4	NA	NA	TRBJ1-1	CASSRFAGTGNTEAFF	TGTGCCAGCAGCCGATTTGCCGGGACCGGGAACACTGAAGCTTTCTTT
14	TRBV7-6	NA	NA	TRBJ2-5	CASSLKDSKETQYF	TGTGCCAGCAGCTTAAAGGACAGTAAAGAGACCCAGTACTTC
11	TRBV6-1	NA	NA	TRBJ1-2	CASSSQDGYTF	TGTGCCAGCAGTTCGCAGGATGGCTACACCTTC
16	TRBV6-4	NA	few	TRBJ1-5	CASPMAWVFSNQPQHF	TGTGCCAGCCCCATGGCGTGGGTATTTAGCAATCAGCCCCAGCATTTT
17	TRBV4-1	NA	many	TRBJ2-7	CASSQDLIWDNIYEQYF	TGCGCCAGCAGCCAAGATCTAATCTGGGACAACATCTACGAGCAGTACTTC
21	TRBV20-1	TRBD1	NA	TRBJ1-6	CSARERIPGDRASSYNSPLHF	TGCAGTGCTAGAGAACGGATACCGGGAGACAGGGCCAGCTCCTATAATTCACCCCTCCACTTT
16	TRBV6-2/TRBV6-3	NA	few	TRBJ2-3	CASSSRPYFGADTQYF	TGTGCCAGCAGTTCTCGACCTTACTTTGGCGCAGATACGCAGTATTTT
16	TRBV7-8	NA	few	TRBJ1-2	CASSFTGTDTNYGYTF	TGTGCCAGCAGCTTTACCGGGACGGATACTAACTATGGCTACACCTTC
15	TRBV12-3/TRBV12-4	NA	many	TRBJ1-1	CASRAAGQKNSEAFF	TGTGCCAGCAGGGCCGCGGGACAAAAGAACTCTGAAGCTTTCTTT
17	TRBV19	TRBD2	NA	TRBJ2-7	CASSMTRLAGGSYEQYF	TGTGCCAGTAGTATGACCCGACTAGCGGGGGGCTCCTACGAGCAGTACTTC
14	TRBV7-2	NA	many	TRBJ2-7	CASSPRTGSYEQYF	TGTGCCAGCAGCCCACGGACCGGGAGCTACGAGCAGTACTTC
15	TRBV5-1	NA	NA	TRBJ1-1	CASSLGDRMNTEAFF	TGCGCCAGCAGCTTGGGCGACCGCATGAACACTGAAGCTTTCTTT
13	TRBV6-6	NA	NA	TRBJ1-2	CASMPGSAGGYTF	TGTGCCAGCATGCCCGGTTCAGCGGGTGGCTACACCTTC
15	TRBV6-6	TRBD1	NA	TRBJ1-1	CASSWGQGALAEAFF	TGTGCCAGCAGCTGGGGACAGGGGGCGTTGGCTGAAGCTTTCTTT
13	TRBV6-2/TRBV6-3	NA	few	TRBJ2-7	CASSYSSSYEQYF	TGTGCCAGCAGTTACAGCTCATCCTACGAGCAGTACTTC
13	TRBV6-1	NA	NA	TRBJ1-1	CASSKNHWAEAFF	TGTGCCAGCAGCAAAAATCATTGGGCTGAAGCTTTCTTT
16	TRBV7-6	TRBD2	many	TRBJ2-5	CASSLSGLAGVETQYF	TGTGCCAGCAGCCTTAGTGGGCTAGCGGGAGTAGAGACCCAGTACTTC
15	TRBV7-2	TRBD2	few	TRBJ2-3	CASSSGGQSTDTQYF	TGTGCCAGCAGCAGCGGGGGGCAGAGCACAGATACGCAGTATTTT
18	TRBV5-1	TRBD2	NA	TRBJ2-2	CASSFQREVKGDTGELFF	TGCGCCAGCAGCTTTCAGCGGGAGGTAAAAGGTGACACCGGGGAGCTGTTTTTT
17	TRBV7-8	NA	few	TRBJ2-5	CASSLNPRGASGETQYF	TGTGCCAGCAGCTTAAATCCACGCGGTGCCAGTGGGGAGACCCAGTACTTC
17	TRBV7-8	TRBD2	NA	TRBJ2-5	CASSLGKDGGGGETQYF	TGTGCCAGCAGCTTAGGAAAGGACGGGGGGGGGGGAGAGACCCAGTACTTC
15	TRBV5-1	NA	NA	TRBJ2-2	CASSPLGTLTGELFF	TGCGCCAGCAGCCCTCTCGGGACACTCACCGGGGAGCTGTTTTTT
15	TRBV6-2/TRBV6-3	TRBD1	few	TRBJ2-6	CASRRDRPGANVLTF	TGTGCCAGCCGCCGGGACAGGCCTGGGGCCAACGTCCTGACTTTC
15	TRBV20-1	TRBD2	NA	TRBJ2-7	CSARIAGLKHYEQYF	TGCAGTGCTAGAATAGCGGGACTCAAACACTACGAGCAGTACTTC
16	TRBV6-5	TRBD2	few	TRBJ2-3	CASSLGLAGPMDTQYF	TGTGCCAGCAGTTTGGGACTAGCGGGACCCATGGATACGCAGTATTTT
15	TRBV24-1	TRBD1	few	TRBJ2-3	CATSDPGQLADTQYF	TGTGCCACCAGTGACCCGGGACAGCTAGCAGATACGCAGTATTTT
14	TRBV7-2	TRBD2	many	TRBJ2-2	CASRISGSGGELFF	TGTGCCAGCAGAATCAGCGGGAGTGGCGGGGAGCTGTTTTTT
16	TRBV7-2	NA	few	TRBJ2-2	CASSSPPGGGDRELFF	TGTGCCAGCAGCTCACCCCCCGGGGGTGGCGACCGGGAGCTGTTTTTT
16	TRBV4-1	NA	few	TRBJ1-6	CASSQVLGGLRTPLHF	TGCGCCAGCAGCCAAGTCCTGGGGGGTCTAAGGACACCCCTCCACTTT
16	TRBV2	NA	many	TRBJ1-1	CASSGPGGQGNTEAFF	TGTGCCAGCAGCGGACCCGGGGGCCAGGGGAACACTGAAGCTTTCTTT
13	TRBV12-3/TRBV12-4	NA	NA	TRBJ1-4	CPSSLTAAEKLFF	TGTCCCAGCAGTTTGACCGCGGCAGAAAAACTGTTTTTT
16	TRBV7-2	NA	many	TRBJ1-2	CASSPQVAVANYGYTF	TGTGCCAGCAGCCCCCAAGTGGCCGTAGCTAACTATGGCTACACCTTC
13	TRBV6-1	NA	NA	TRBJ1-2	CAILLGRSYGYTF	TGTGCCATTCTCCTGGGGCGGTCCTATGGCTACACCTTC
13	TRBV3-1	NA	NA	TRBJ1-1	CASSTRTDTEAFF	TGTGCCAGCAGCACGCGGACGGACACTGAAGCTTTCTTT
15	TRBV4-1	TRBD2	few	TRBJ2-1	CASSQGRGGPNEQFF	TGCGCCAGCAGCCAAGGACGGGGGGGCCCGAATGAGCAGTTCTTC